This passage covers 12 T cell receptor beta chains from one sample sequenced in a study of T cells after posttransplantation cyclophosphamide. Profiled with immunoSEQ multiplex PCR; TCRdb holds only in-frame clones, not every one. The sample offers roughly 14,000 clones and no singletons, the top ten holding roughly 23%. Treatment was busulfan-fludarabine conditioning, a marrow graft, and cyclophosphamide on days +3 and +4. Sequencing was performed on PBMCs, taken about 1,000 days after allogeneic stem cell transplant with posttransplant cyclophosphamide. These TCRs come from a female patient aged 40 to 55 who received an allogeneic stem cell transplant from a related donor, was CMV-positive, and had no GVHD. Some T cells here may be from the graft donor.

This clone was picked up many times. The CDR3 loop reads CASSLVVGAVSGNTIYF. DNA of the CDR3: TGTGCCAGCAGCTTAGTGGTAGGGGCCGTCTCTGGAAACACCATATATTTT. The chain uses TRBV7-9 and TRBJ1-3, with D tentatively TRBD1 (5 bases). V shed 1 base and J shed 0 bases, with 13 bases lying between them. Germline CDR1 is SEHNR and CDR2 is FQNEAQ (reference sequence). The CDR3 length is 17 residues. Full variable domain (missing parts from reference TRBV7-9 and TRBJ1-3): DTGVSQNPRHKITKRGQNVTFRCDPISEHNRLYWYRQTLGQGPEFLTYFQNEAQLEKSRLLSDRFSAERPKGSFSTLEIQRTEQGDSAMYLCASSLVVGAVSGNTIYFGEGSWLTVV.

Ten or more counts support this clone. The chain carries TRBV5-1 and TRBJ1-2; possible D gene TRBD1, 6 bases. V dropped 0 bases and J dropped 4 bases, with 13 bases sitting between them. Germline V gene sequence: CDR1 SGHRS, CDR2 YFSETQ. CDR3 length: 15 residues. CDR3 nucleotides: TGCGCCAGCAGCTTGGATGGGGGCCCAGTCTATGGCTACACCTTC. It is translated as CASSLDGGPVYGYTF.

This clone has ten or more counts. This chain connects TRBV28 to TRBJ1-4, with 11 bases identical to TRBD1. The CDR3 extends over 16 amino acids. The germline CDR1 and CDR2 sequences are MDHEN and SYDVKM. After removal of 6 bases from V and 2 bases from J, the junction contained 5 bases not matched to a gene. The CDR3 DNA sequence: TGTGCCAGCAGGGACAGGGGGCGCCGCACTAATGAAAAACTGTTTTTT. Translating gives CASRDRGRRTNEKLFF.

This clone was seen a few times. A read error is likely here: a far larger clone is one base away. Without the conserved terminal phenylalanine or tryptophan, this CDR3 likely stems from a read error. This rearrangement joins TRBV2 to TRBJ2-7, with TRBD1 identical over 9 bases. The V segment lost 9 bases and the J segment 1 base; nucleotides outside the gene matches: 7. This CDR3 spans 14 amino acids. CDR1 SNHLY and CDR2 FYNNEI come from the germline V gene. CDR3 sequence reads: CARGVGTGSYEQYL. CDR3 DNA sequence: TGTGCCAGAGGGGTCGGGACAGGGTCCTACGAGCAGTACCTC.

Ten or more counts support this clone. The J gene is TRBJ2-2, the V gene TRBV20-1; no clear D. Germline V CDR1 and CDR2: DFQATT, SNEGSKA (reference sequence). This CDR3 is built from 11 residues. V lost 4 bases to trimming and J lost 7 bases, with 7 bases between them. The CDR3 loop is CSATLIGELFF. The CDR3 DNA sequence: TGCAGTGCTACCCTTATCGGGGAGCTGTTTTTT.

The gene calls are TRBV6-5 and TRBJ1-2; 7 bases fit TRBD1. This CDR3 spans 13 amino acids. V was pared by 7 bases and J by 4 bases, with 6 bases of the junction left unmatched. Per germline, CDR1 MNHEY and CDR2 SVGAGI. CDR3 DNA: TGTGCCAGCAATACAGGGGCGGGCTATGGCTACACCTTC. This sequence encodes CASNTGAGYGYTF.

This clone was counted only a few times. V gene TRBV7-2 combines with J gene TRBJ1-5; no firm D call. The CDR3 extends over 13 amino acids. Germline V gene data show CDR1 as SGHTA and CDR2 as FQGNSA. Trimming cost V 2 bases and J 3 bases, with 5 bases left between them. CDR3 coding DNA: TGTGCCAGCAGCTTAAACACCAATCAGCCCCAGCATTTT. This gives the protein CASSLNTNQPQHF.

This clone appeared many times. This chain connects TRBV7-8 to TRBJ1-1, with D possibly matching TRBD1 (5 bases). Trimming took 4 bases from V and 3 from J, leaving 15 bases between them. This CDR3 has 15 residues. The germline CDR1 and CDR2 sequences are SGHVS and FQNEAQ. The CDR3 region is CASSWGGVSYTEAFF. In DNA, the CDR3 is TGTGCCAGCAGCTGGGGCGGGGTGTCCTACACTGAAGCTTTCTTT.

This clone was counted only a few times. This sequence joins TRBV11-2 and TRBJ2-7; 10 nucleotides align to TRBD2. This CDR3 is 15 amino acids long. V trimming: 4 bases; J trimming: 3 bases; junction bases outside the gene matches: 6. Germline loops: CDR1 SGHAT, CDR2 FQNNGV. The CDR3 nucleotides are TGTGCCAGCAGCTCCTTAGCGGGGGGCTACTACGAGCAGTACTTC. Its protein is CASSSLAGGYYEQYF.

This clone was recorded many times. Other nucleotide sequences from this sample produce the same CDR3. This rearrangement joins TRBV19 to TRBJ2-7; 8 positions agree with TRBD1. The CDR3 has 18 residues. Germline assignment: CDR1 LNHDA and CDR2 SQIVND (reference sequence). The V segment lost 6 bases and the J segment 2 bases; nucleotides outside the gene matches: 18. The CDR3 reads CASSRGHNRGSIAYEQYF. The CDR3 DNA sequence: TGTGCCAGTAGCCGGGGCCACAACAGGGGGTCCATCGCCTACGAGCAGTACTTC.

This clone was found many times. The gene calls are TRBV7-6 and TRBJ2-1; 9 nucleotides match TRBD2. From germline, CDR1 is SGHVS and CDR2 FNYEAQ. The V gene end was trimmed by 2 bases and the J gene end by 8 bases; junction bases not matched to a gene: 10. The length of the CDR3 is 16 residues. This CDR3 reads CASSLSAGGLLDEQFF. CDR3 bases: TGTGCCAGCAGCTTATCGGCGGGGGGGCTCTTGGATGAGCAGTTCTTC.

This clone was found many times. This sequence joins TRBV6-1 and TRBJ2-7; D perhaps matches TRBD1 (5 bases). The germline V gene has CDR1 MNHNS and CDR2 SASEGT. CDR3 length equals 14 residues. The germline V and J ends were trimmed by 7 bases and 4 bases, with 17 bases remaining between them. CDR3 DNA sequence: TGTGCCAGCACCAGGGATTTCGAAGGTTACGAGCAGTACTTC. Translating gives CASTRDFEGYEQYF.